This TCR beta chain stems from a study of blood T cell repertoires in COVID-19. Turning to the study itself: Researchers got acute and convalescent COVID-19 samples from the United States, Italy and Spain. PBMCs, B-cell-depleted T cells, or T cells were the source of the cDNA or gDNA that made up the material.

With V trimmed by 0 bases and J by 0 bases, 11 bases remained unmatched. Germline V gives CDR1 SGHNT, CDR2 YYREEE (reference sequence). CDR3 length: 18 amino acids. Some clones are missing from TCRdb's copy, which holds only in-frame ones; the method was immunoSEQ multiplex PCR. The repertoire consists of 180,000 or so clones, with more than 65% occurring once and the leading ten covering 8% to 13%. Assignments of participants to cohorts depended upon their own reported clinical history. The sequencing input was PBMCs or T cells enriched from blood (not recorded which). This TCR came from a man aged 45 to 65 who had recovered from COVID-19. The chain recombines TRBV5-4 with TRBJ1-1; TRBD1 matches at 7 bases. This chain's CDR3 is CASSLGSTGLFMNTEAFF. Written as DNA, the CDR3 is TGTGCCAGCAGCTTGGGGTCGACAGGGCTTTTTATGAACACTGAAGCTTTCTTT. Filled out from reference TRBV5-4 and TRBJ1-1, the complete variable domain reads ETGVTQSPTHLIKTRGQQVTLRCSSQSGHNTVSWYQQALGQGPQFIFQYYREEENGRGNFPPRFSGLQFPNYSSELNVNALELDDSALYLCASSLGSTGLFMNTEAFFGQGTRLTVV.